This T cell receptor (beta chain) was identified in a study of T-cell memory formation after mild COVID-19 (dated by TCRdb to the early 2020s). Broadly, across the study: TCR sequence clusters from the two donors were found to be largely donor specific. T-cell clones expanding and contracting after mild COVID-19 in a couple of donors were tracked by longitudinal TCRalpha and TCRbeta repertoire sequencing. The cohort comprised two young, previously healthy adult volunteers, one female and one male.

PBMCs were isolated by Ficoll-Paque density gradient centrifugation. Sequencing took place on an Illumina NovaSeq 6000. Using 5'RACE with constant-segment primers, TCRalpha and TCRbeta cDNA libraries were constructed, with sample barcodes and unique molecular identifiers added in the process. RNA was extracted from every sample with Trizol reagent. The libraries were amplified in two PCR steps, and the second step added a second sample barcode and Illumina TruSeq adapters. Sequencing of the libraries was done on an Illumina NovaSeq, producing 2 x 150 bp paired-end reads. The original pipeline was this. With migec v1.2.7, reads were demultiplexed and then collapsed into UMI-guided consensus sequences. With mixcr v2.1.11, UMI consensuses were aligned to TRA and TRB V and J templates and assembled into clonotypes. A clonotype was counted as expanded or contracted only if both edgeR and NoisET called the change significant, with noise models trained on biological replicates. For edgeR calls, the thresholds were a false discovery rate-adjusted p below 0.01 and a log2 fold-change of 1. As an exploratory analysis of dynamics, PCA with hierarchical clustering was applied to max-normalized trajectories of the 1000 most abundant clonotypes. Separately sequenced CD4+ and CD8+ repertoires were used to assign the CD4 or CD8 phenotype of responding clones. The raw public data were reprocessed by TCRdb itself: fastp quality trimming at Q25, MiXCR clonotype calling, in-frame beta chains only. Rows are combined by CDR3 protein, so each entry shows the most common genes and DNA. These V and J calls are TCRdb output, not the study's own analysis. The sample table lists approximately 240,000 distinct CDR3 sequences, roughly 17% of them with a count of one. Together, the top ten hold 3.5% to 4% of the sample.

To note about this clonotype: Its antigen remains unidentified. The CDR3 does not close with the conserved phenylalanine or tryptophan, likely indicating a read error. The DNA is omitted, as the CDR3 cannot be located on it reliably, and the CDR3 follows TCRdb's listing.

CDR1 and CDR2, per the germline V gene, are SNHLY and FYNNEI. Inclusive of both ends, the CDR3 amounts to 11 amino acids. What the research found in general, with its limitations: SARS-CoV-2 specificity was not confirmed for the second-wave clones peaking on day 37. Contracting CD4+ clones turned up mainly in the CM and EM memory subsets, whereas EMRA was where CD8+ clones were enriched. Clones that contracted from day 15 to 85 showed balanced CD4/CD8 phenotypes, whereas a second wave of clones that expanded from day 15 to 37 leaned towards CD4+. Some responding clones were detected in pre-infection memory, suggesting pre-existing cross-reactive memory T cells joined the SARS-CoV-2 response. Only two mild cases were covered in the study, and larger cohorts including severe cases with pre-infection samples were considered necessary.

The rearranged chain carries TRBV2 and TRBJ2-7. Specimen: PBMCs or a T cell subset sorted from them (not recorded which). This sequence originates from a man in his late teens or twenties who had mild COVID-19 (a few samples of this study predate the infection). The sample titles of this study are shuffled in the database, so cell type and time point are left out; the donor was told from shared clones. The CDR3 protein: CASTLYTTASY.